One and the same sample provided the 8 T cell receptor beta chains below, sequenced in a study of identical twins. TCRdb itself ran the 5' RACE reads through MiXCR, one entry per CDR3 protein. The sample contains 1,800,000 or so distinct CDR3 sequences, 25% to 35% of which appear only once. The sample comprised cord blood. The source is a newborn girl in good health.

The chain has TRBV7-9 and TRBJ2-1; tentatively, D is TRBD1 (6 bases). V was trimmed by 1 base and J by 5 bases, leaving 9 bases between them. The CDR3 is 14 amino acids. Germline loops: CDR1 SEHNR, CDR2 FQNEAQ (reference sequence). Written as DNA, the CDR3 is TGTGCCAGCAGCTTAGAGGGGGTCCACAATGAGCAGTTCTTC. It encodes CASSLEGVHNEQFF.

The genes are TRBV10-3 and TRBJ1-2; D gene uncertain. Germline V CDR1 and CDR2: ENHRY, SYGVKD. This CDR3 has 14 amino acids. V dropped 4 bases and J dropped 2 bases, with 11 bases sitting between them. The CDR3 bases are TGTGCCATCAGTGCCTTGGACGGAAACTATGGCTACACCTTC. Protein: CAISALDGNYGYTF.

As for this clonotype: The junction differs from germline at one of its ends, possibly a read error. The genes are TRBV12-3 or TRBV12-4 and TRBJ1-1, with a possible D match to TRBD1 (5 bases). This CDR3 is built from 12 residues. The CDR3 nucleotides read TGTGGCAGCAGCCCTAAGGGACGTGCGGCTTTCTTT. The encoded protein is CGSSPKGRAAFF.

In DNA form, the CDR3 reads TGCGCCAGCAGCCATAACCAGGTCGGCACTGAAGCTTTCTTT. This translates into CASSHNQVGTEAFF. This rearrangement joins TRBV4-1 to TRBJ1-1; D not resolved. The V gene's germline CDR1 is MGHRA and CDR2 YSYEKL. The CDR3 is 14 amino acids. The ends were cut back, 3 bases at V and 4 bases at J, with 12 bases in the middle.

The gene calls are TRBV9 and TRBJ2-7; TRBD2 matches 14 bases. V was clipped by 2 bases and J by 0 bases; unmatched bases: 1. The CDR3 runs to 16 residues. Germline loops: CDR1 SGDLS, CDR2 YYNGEE. As DNA, the CDR3 is TGTGCCAGCAGCGTCGGGACTAGCGGGAGCTCCTACGAGCAGTACTTC. Translating gives CASSVGTSGSSYEQYF.

Ten or more counts support this clonotype. The genes are TRBV6-6 and TRBJ2-7; D gene uncertain. The germline V and J ends were trimmed by 4 bases and 2 bases, with 6 bases remaining between them. This CDR3 has 12 residues. The germline V gene has CDR1 MNHNY and CDR2 SVGAGI (reference sequence). The CDR3 nucleotides read TGTGCCAGCAGTTCCCATCCCTACGAGCAGTACTTC. The encoded protein is CASSSHPYEQYF.

CDR3 DNA: TGTGCCAGTAGGGTAAGCGGGTCGTTGGATACGCAGTATTTT. Amino acid sequence: CASRVSGSLDTQYF. The chain links TRBV19 to TRBJ2-3; D is perhaps TRBD2 (6 bases). CDR1 and CDR2 (germline): LNHDA, SQIVND (reference sequence). V was shortened by 6 bases and J by 6 bases, with 16 bases between the two germline ends. The CDR3 has 14 amino acids.

The chain employs TRBV18 and TRBJ1-4; D is perhaps TRBD1 (6 bases). The CDR3 consists of 14 residues. Germline V CDR1 and CDR2: KGHSH, LQKENI. Trimming left V 3 bases short and J 9 bases short, with 14 bases between. CDR3 region: CASSPDGGVKKLFF. As DNA, the CDR3 is TGTGCCAGCTCACCCGACGGGGGCGTGAAAAAACTGTTTTTT.